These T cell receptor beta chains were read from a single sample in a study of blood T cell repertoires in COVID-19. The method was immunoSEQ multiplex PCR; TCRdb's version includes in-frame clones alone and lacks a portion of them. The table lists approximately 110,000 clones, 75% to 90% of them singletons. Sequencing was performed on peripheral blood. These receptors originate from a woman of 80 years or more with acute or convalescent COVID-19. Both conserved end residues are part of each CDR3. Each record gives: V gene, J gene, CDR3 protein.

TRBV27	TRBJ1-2	CASSLWGVDGYTF
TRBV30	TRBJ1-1	CAWTRGGNTEAFF
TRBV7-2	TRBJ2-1	CASSPSVGGSNEQFF
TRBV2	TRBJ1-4	CASSEIPNGKLFF
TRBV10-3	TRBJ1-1	CAISAQGTGSEAFF
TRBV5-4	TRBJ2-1	CASSEGLAGGTYNEQFF
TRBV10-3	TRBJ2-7	CAISEYRYEQYF
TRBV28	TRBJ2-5	CASSLGGLGTQYF
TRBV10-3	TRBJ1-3	CAISDSQGSSGNTIYF
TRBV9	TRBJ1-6	CASRTGTGNSPLHF
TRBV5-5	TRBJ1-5	CASSTSPDYSNQPQHF
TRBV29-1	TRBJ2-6	CSVDGISGANVLTF
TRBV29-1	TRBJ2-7	CSVVWQGPYEQYF
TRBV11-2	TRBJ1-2	CASTREPNYGYTF
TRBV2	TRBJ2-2	CASRTVRGNTGELFF
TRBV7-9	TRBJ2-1	CASSSGTSGGPTYNEQFF
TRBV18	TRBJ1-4	CASSHNRVALNEKLFF
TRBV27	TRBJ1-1	CASRVRWQNTEAFF
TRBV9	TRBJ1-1	CASSVNGEFDTEAFF
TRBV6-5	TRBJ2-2	CASSYSDSSTGELFF
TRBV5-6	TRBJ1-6	CASSLGGQSLRSPLHF
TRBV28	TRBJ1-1	CASRPTGSAAFF
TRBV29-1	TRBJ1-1	CSIDRENTEAFF
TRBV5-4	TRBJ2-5	CASSLEQGETQYF
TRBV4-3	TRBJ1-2	CASSQDPGTAEGYTF
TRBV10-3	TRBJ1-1	CAISELQANTEAFF
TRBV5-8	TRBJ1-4	CASRSGQTLFF
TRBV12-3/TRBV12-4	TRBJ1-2	CASSSDTYYGYTF
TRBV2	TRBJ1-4	CASSAQGMSEKLFF
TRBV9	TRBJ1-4	CASSVLGRDEKLFF
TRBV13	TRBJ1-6	CASSLLGDSNSPLHF
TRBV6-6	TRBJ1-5	CASTYFGGRIEKVSQPQHF
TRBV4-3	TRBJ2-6	CASSQDISGANVLTF
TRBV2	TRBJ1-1	CASSEGRDRDKSFF
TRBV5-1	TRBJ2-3	CASSLVTGGMQDTQYF
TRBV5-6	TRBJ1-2	CASRPGTGNYGYTF
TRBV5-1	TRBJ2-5	CASSWRTGGQETQYF
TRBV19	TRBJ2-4	CASRDTLAKNIQYF
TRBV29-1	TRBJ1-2	CSVDLFSGYTF
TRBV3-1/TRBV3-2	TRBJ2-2	CASRLGQVNTGELFF
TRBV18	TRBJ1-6	CASSPRAGFDSPLHF
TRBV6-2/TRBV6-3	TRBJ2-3	CASSRGGATDTQYF
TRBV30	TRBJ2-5	CAWRGTRKETQYF